This TCR beta chain originates from a study of graft-versus-host responses after intestinal transplantation. Looking at the study overall: Each transplant was multivisceral, liver-intestinal, or isolated intestinal.

V lost 5 bases, J lost 6 bases, and 3 bases stayed unmatched. Germline V CDR1 and CDR2: SGHAT, FQNNGV. The CDR3 is 15 residues long. A note on this clone: The antigen remains unidentified.

Sequencing used immunoSEQ multiplex PCR; TCRdb keeps in-frame clones, though not all of them. This table has tens of thousands of clones, approximately 84% appearing once. This sequence was found in a human donor who was the organ donor for an intestinal transplant. The V gene is TRBV11-2, the J gene TRBJ2-2; 13 positions agree with TRBD2. Sequences were derived from unstimulated CD4+ T cells sorted from spleen or lymph node cells, sampled before transplant. The DNA of the CDR3 is TGTGCCAGCAGCCCCACTAGCGGGGGGGCCGGGGAGCTGTTTTTT. Protein product: CASSPTSGGAGELFF.